This is a list of T cell receptor beta chains from one sample in a study of identical twins. MiXCR, run by TCRdb on the 5' RACE reads, gives a single entry per CDR3 protein. The sample gives about 690,000 distinct CDR3 sequences, approximately 6% of which show up once; 1.5% to 2% is in the top ten. Sequenced material: naive T cells sorted from blood. These receptor sequences come from a man younger than 35 in good health. Both conserved end residues are part of each CDR3. Each record gives: J gene, V gene, clone size, D gene, CDR3 DNA, CDR3 protein. D genes are given only for firm matches. Clone size is given for some rows only: seen once, a few or many times, or a class if the clone is expanded.

TRBJ1-1 TRBV12-3/TRBV12-4 many NA TGTGCCAGCACCAGAGCGGAGAACACTGAAGCTTTCTTT CASTRAENTEAFF
TRBJ2-5 TRBV7-9 many TRBD1 TGTGCCAGCAGCCGCAACCCGGGACAGGGAATGGAGACCCAGTACTTC CASSRNPGQGMETQYF
TRBJ2-1 TRBV5-1 few TRBD2 TGCGCCAGCAGCTCGTCTACTAGCGGAGCCTACAATGAGCAGTTCTTC CASSSSTSGAYNEQFF
TRBJ2-5 TRBV20-1 many TRBD2 TGCAGTGCTCGATCCTTACTAGCGGGAGAGACCCAGTACTTC CSARSLLAGETQYF
TRBJ2-7 TRBV7-2 NA NA TGTGCCAGCAGCGCGGGTACAGTTCAATACGAGCAGTACTTC CASSAGTVQYEQYF
TRBJ2-7 TRBV29-1 many TRBD2 TGCAGCGTTGGCGGGCTAGCGGGACCCTACGAGCAGTACTTC CSVGGLAGPYEQYF
TRBJ2-7 TRBV12-5 NA NA TGTGCTAGTGGTTTGAAAACGGTAGCCGGAGAAGGCTACGAGCAGTACTTC CASGLKTVAGEGYEQYF
TRBJ1-1 TRBV27 many TRBD1 TGTGCCAGCGGGACAGGATTGAGGGTTGCTTTCTTT CASGTGLRVAFF
TRBJ1-1 TRBV7-8 few NA TGTGCCAGCAGCTCATTTGCTTCGGGGGTGAACACTGAAGCTTTCTTT CASSSFASGVNTEAFF
TRBJ2-1 TRBV5-1 many NA TGCGCCAGCAGCTTGGATGGGGGCGATATTAATGAGCAGTTCTTC CASSLDGGDINEQFF
TRBJ2-4 TRBV2 many NA TGTGCCAGCAGTGAATGGGTACAGGGCGGGAACATTCAGTACTTC CASSEWVQGGNIQYF
TRBJ1-2 TRBV7-9 many NA TGTGCCAGCAGCCTAGAGATCAACGGGGCTGGCTACACCTTC CASSLEINGAGYTF
TRBJ2-2 TRBV12-3/TRBV12-4 NA TRBD2 TGTGCCAGCAGAGACTTTAGCGGGAGTCGCATCGGGGAGCTGTTTTTT CASRDFSGSRIGELFF
TRBJ1-1 TRBV4-3 NA NA TGCGCCAGCAGCCCCCTGGGGCTGATGAATTGGAAGGGGGACACTGAAGCTTTCTTT CASSPLGLMNWKGDTEAFF
TRBJ1-6 TRBV12-3/TRBV12-4 NA NA TGTGCCAGCAGCCATCGACCGGATCCCCTTAGTCCACTTAATTCACCCCTCCACTTT CASSHRPDPLSPLNSPLHF
TRBJ2-1 TRBV12-3/TRBV12-4 many TRBD2 TGTGCCAGCAGTCCCAGTACTCCGGGACTAGCATACAATGAGCAGTTCTTC CASSPSTPGLAYNEQFF
TRBJ2-3 TRBV6-1 NA NA TGTGCCAGCAGTCCCTTCGGGGTTACTAGCACAGATACGCAGTATTTT CASSPFGVTSTDTQYF
TRBJ2-3 TRBV6-1 many NA TGTGCCAGCAGTGATAGAACTACCGGAGATACGCAGTATTTT CASSDRTTGDTQYF
TRBJ2-1 TRBV20-1 many TRBD2 TGCAGTGCTTATTCGGGACTAGCGGGAGGACGGAATGAGCAGTTCTTC CSAYSGLAGGRNEQFF
TRBJ2-6 TRBV4-1 many NA TGCGCCAGCAGCCAAGATGCAGGGAATGTTGCCGGGGCCAACGTCCTGACTTTC CASSQDAGNVAGANVLTF
TRBJ2-7 TRBV6-1 many TRBD2 TGTGCCAGCTCAGGGGGACTAGCGGATTCCTACGAGCAGTACTTC CASSGGLADSYEQYF
TRBJ1-1 TRBV20-1 many NA TGCAGTGCTAGTCTAGAAAGAAACACTGAAGCTTTCTTT CSASLERNTEAFF
TRBJ2-1 TRBV20-1 many NA TGCAGTGCTAGAGGTCTACTAGATCTCGTCAATGAGCAGTTCTTC CSARGLLDLVNEQFF
TRBJ2-7 TRBV20-1 many NA TGCAGTGCTATGACCGGGCCCCTATCCTACGAGCAGTACTTC CSAMTGPLSYEQYF
TRBJ2-1 TRBV11-2 many NA TGTGCCAGCAGCTTAGTTCGGGGGTTGAATGAGCAGTTCTTC CASSLVRGLNEQFF
TRBJ2-7 TRBV7-8 NA NA TGTGCCAGCAGCTCCCTATGGCTGGACGAGCAGTACTTC CASSSLWLDEQYF
TRBJ1-1 TRBV27 few NA TGTGCCAGCAATTCACGGGGGAACACTGAAGCTTTCTTT CASNSRGNTEAFF
TRBJ2-7 TRBV6-5 many NA TGTGCCAGCAGTTACTCAGGACAGAGCTACGAGCAGTACTTC CASSYSGQSYEQYF
TRBJ2-6 TRBV6-2/TRBV6-3 few NA TGTGCCAGCAGTAAGATTTCAGACTCTGGGGCCAACGTCCTGACTTTC CASSKISDSGANVLTF
TRBJ2-2 TRBV3-1 NA NA TGTGCCAGCAGTTGGAACAGGAACACCGGGGAGCTGTTTTTT CASSWNRNTGELFF
TRBJ1-2 TRBV6-2/TRBV6-3 many NA TGTGCCAGCAGTTACTCAGGGAAAGTCTATGGCTACACCTTC CASSYSGKVYGYTF
TRBJ2-3 TRBV20-1 many TRBD2 TGCAGTGCTCCGCAAGCGGGGATTAGCACAGATACGCAGTATTTT CSAPQAGISTDTQYF
TRBJ2-1 TRBV7-7 many NA TGTGCCAGCAGCCGAGGGGAGATTTACAATGAGCAGTTCTTC CASSRGEIYNEQFF
TRBJ2-2 TRBV28 many TRBD1 TGTGCCAGCAGGGGACAGGGATTGACCGGGGAGCTGTTTTTT CASRGQGLTGELFF
TRBJ2-1 TRBV6-5 many TRBD2 TGTGCCAGCAGTTACCGGTCGGCTAGCGGGAGCCCCAATGAGCAGTTCTTC CASSYRSASGSPNEQFF
TRBJ2-3 TRBV27 many NA TGTGCCAGCAGATCCCGGGTCTTTACAGATACGCAGTATTTT CASRSRVFTDTQYF
TRBJ2-3 TRBV7-9 NA TRBD2 TGTGCCAGCAGCTCCCCTGGACTAGCGGGAGTAATCGATACGCAGTATTTT CASSSPGLAGVIDTQYF
TRBJ2-3 TRBV15 NA TRBD2 TGTGCCACCAGCAGAGACCCCTTTACTAGCGCCAGCACAGATACGCAGTATTTT CATSRDPFTSASTDTQYF
TRBJ2-1 TRBV24-1 many NA TGTGCCACCAGTCAGGGGACCGATTATTACAATGAGCAGTTCTTC CATSQGTDYYNEQFF
TRBJ2-4 TRBV20-1 many NA TGCAGTGCTAGAGTCGCCAGGGCGGACAAAAACATTCAGTACTTC CSARVARADKNIQYF
TRBJ2-4 TRBV6-1 many TRBD1 TGTGCCAGCAGTGAAGAACAGGGGGGAGCCAAAAACATTCAGTACTTC CASSEEQGGAKNIQYF
TRBJ2-1 TRBV29-1 many TRBD2 TGCGGCGTAACTAGCGCAATAAACAATGAGCAGTTCTTC CGVTSAINNEQFF
TRBJ2-5 TRBV7-2 many NA TGTGCCAGCAGCTTAGGGGTCTCGCGGGAAGAGACCCAGTACTTC CASSLGVSREETQYF
TRBJ2-1 TRBV29-1 many NA TGCAGCGTTGAGGTCGTCGATGAGCAGTTCTTC CSVEVVDEQFF
TRBJ2-5 TRBV27 NA TRBD1 TGTGCCAGCAGTACCGGGACAGGGGGAGTCGGAAGTGTGTACTTC CASSTGTGGVGSVYF
TRBJ2-1 TRBV6-2/TRBV6-3 NA TRBD1 TGTGCCAGCAGGATTGAAACAGGGGCCAATGAGCAGTTCTTC CASRIETGANEQFF
TRBJ2-1 TRBV11-3 many TRBD2 TGTGCCAGCAGCCCCCGGACTAGTAGCGGATGGGGTGAGCAGTTCTTC CASSPRTSSGWGEQFF
TRBJ1-3 TRBV18 few NA TGTGCCAGCTCACCATTGGCGGCGGGGAGCTCTGGAAACACCATATATTTT CASSPLAAGSSGNTIYF
TRBJ2-3 TRBV7-9 few TRBD1 TGTGCCAGCAGCCATCCAGACAGGGAGACAGATACGCAGTATTTT CASSHPDRETDTQYF
TRBJ2-1 TRBV7-2 many NA TGTGCCAGCAGCTCTAGAGGGTATGAGCAGTTCTTC CASSSRGYEQFF
TRBJ2-3 TRBV24-1 few NA TGTGCCACCAGTGAAGATGGGGCAGGCACAGATACGCAGTATTTT CATSEDGAGTDTQYF
TRBJ1-5 TRBV2 few NA TGTGCCAGCAGTTGGGCACCCGACCCAAATCAGCCCCAGCATTTT CASSWAPDPNQPQHF
TRBJ2-1 TRBV15 few NA TGTGCCACCAGCAGAGGTGTCGGGGGCAATGAGCAGTTCTTC CATSRGVGGNEQFF
TRBJ1-5 TRBV5-1 many TRBD1 TGCGCCAGCAGCCGGGACAGCCTCGCTAGCAATCAGCCCCAGCATTTT CASSRDSLASNQPQHF
TRBJ1-1 TRBV12-3/TRBV12-4 many NA TGTGCCAGCAGCCTAGGGGGAAACATGAACACTGAAGCTTTCTTT CASSLGGNMNTEAFF
TRBJ1-2 TRBV5-5 NA NA TGTGCCAGCAGCTCTGCCGGAATGGGTAACTATGGCTACACCTTC CASSSAGMGNYGYTF
TRBJ2-6 TRBV6-1 NA NA TGTGCCAGCGGATTAGGAGGGAGGCGGGCTTACGTTGGGGCCAACGTCCTGACTTTC CASGLGGRRAYVGANVLTF